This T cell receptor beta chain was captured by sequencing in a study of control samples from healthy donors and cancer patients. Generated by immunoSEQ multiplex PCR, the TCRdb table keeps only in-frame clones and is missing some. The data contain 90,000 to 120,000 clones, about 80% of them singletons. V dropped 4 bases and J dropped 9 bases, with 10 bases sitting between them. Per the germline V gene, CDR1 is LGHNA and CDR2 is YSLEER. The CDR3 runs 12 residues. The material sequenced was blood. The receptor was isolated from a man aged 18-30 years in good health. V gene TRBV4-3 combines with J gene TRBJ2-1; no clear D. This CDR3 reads CASSRGSTEQFF. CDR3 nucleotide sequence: TGCGCCAGCAGCCGAGGCAGTACTGAGCAGTTCTTC.